The 25 T cell receptor beta chains below were found in one sample sequenced in a study of blood T cell repertoires in COVID-19. Some clones are missing from TCRdb's copy, which holds only in-frame ones; the method was immunoSEQ multiplex PCR. The table has 350,000 to 450,000 clones, approximately 91% seen once; the top ten hold 1.2% to 1.5%. Sequenced sample: PBMCs or T cells enriched from blood (not recorded which). The receptors originated from a woman younger than 30 who had been exposed to COVID-19.

As for this clone: The missing conserved phenylalanine or tryptophan at the end of this CDR3 makes a read error likely. No DNA is shown, since the ends of the CDR3 on it are uncertain; the CDR3 is the one TCRdb lists. The rearrangement links TRBV6-4 to TRBJ2-7; the table gives TRBD1 as D, unverified against the DNA. From its first to its last residue, the CDR3 has 11 amino acids. Germline loops: CDR1 MRHNA, CDR2 SNTAGT. CDR3 in amino acids: CASSIGQPTPL.

The chain couples TRBV5-1 to TRBJ1-1, with a weak D call TRBD1 (6 bases). Germline CDR1 is SGHRS and CDR2 is YFSETQ. Trimming took 4 bases from V and 4 from J, leaving 14 bases between them. CDR3 length equals 14 residues. In DNA, the CDR3 is TGCGCCAGCAGCCCCCAGGGGATGCGCACTGAAGCTTTCTTT. It is translated as CASSPQGMRTEAFF.

J is TRBJ2-2 and V is TRBV6-6; TRBD1 matches at 7 bases. This CDR3 has 15 residues. V trimming: 6 bases; J trimming: 1 base; junction bases outside the gene matches: 5. The germline CDR1 and CDR2 sequences are MNHNY and SVGAGI (reference sequence). CDR3 in amino acids: CASSPGTVNTGELFF. DNA of the CDR3: TGTGCCAGCAGCCCCGGGACAGTGAACACCGGGGAGCTGTTTTTT.

The chain links TRBV12-3 or TRBV12-4 to TRBJ1-1; D gene unclear. This CDR3 has 13 residues. V was clipped by 3 bases and J by 5 bases, with 10 bases between them. The CDR3 nucleotides are TGTGCCAGCAGTTTCCTCTCCGGGACTGAAGCTTTCTTT. Its translation: CASSFLSGTEAFF.

Details on this clone: One end of the junction fails to match germline, which may point to a read error. The genes are TRBV14 and TRBJ1-2; 8 nucleotides align to TRBD1. Germline CDR1 and CDR2: SGHDN and FVKESK. The CDR3 runs 15 residues. The CDR3 sequence: CASSQGQGAGYAYTF. The DNA of the CDR3 is TGTGCCAGCAGCCAAGGCCAGGGGGCCGGCTATGCCTACACCTTC.

The V call is TRBV6-5, the J call TRBJ1-1; a possible D gene is TRBD1 (6 bases). This CDR3 is 12 amino acids long. Germline V gene lookup returns CDR1 MNHEY and CDR2 SVGAGI. V was clipped by 6 bases and J by 8 bases, with 13 bases between them. The CDR3: CASSRTGTEAFF. CDR3 DNA: TGTGCCAGCAGCCGTACAGGGACCGAAGCTTTCTTT.

The chain employs TRBV5-1 and TRBJ2-3, with D unresolved. Germline CDR1 is SGHRS and CDR2 is YFSETQ. V lost 4 bases, J lost 2 bases, and 11 bases lay in between. The CDR3 is 14 residues long. The CDR3 loop is CASSRVESTDTQYF. The CDR3 DNA reads as TGCGCCAGCAGCCGGGTCGAGTCCACAGATACGCAGTATTTT.

This clone has only one observation. The rearrangement uses TRBV5-1 and TRBJ1-1, with 10 bases aligning to TRBD1. The ends lost 3 bases at V and 5 bases at J; junction bases unmatched: 7. The CDR3 is made up of 15 amino acids. Germline assignment: CDR1 SGHRS and CDR2 YFSETQ. DNA for the CDR3: TGCGCCAGCAGCTACGGACAGGGGGTTACGACTGAAGCTTTCTTT. This codes for CASSYGQGVTTEAFF.

CDR3 loop: CASSTLDRVYSPLHF. In nucleotides, the CDR3 is TGTGCCAGCAGCACTCTCGACAGGGTCTATTCACCCCTCCACTTT. The V call is TRBV11-2, the J call TRBJ1-6; 7 bases map to TRBD1. The CDR3 sequence is 15 residues long. The V gene end was trimmed by 5 bases and the J gene end by 8 bases; junction bases not matched to a gene: 9. Germline V gene lookup returns CDR1 SGHAT and CDR2 FQNNGV. The full variable domain, its missing parts supplied by reference TRBV11-2 and TRBJ1-6, is EAGVAQSPRYKIIEKRQSVAFWCNPISGHATLYWYQQILGQGPKLLIQFQNNGVVDDSQLPKDRFSAERLKGVDSTLKIQPAKLEDSAVYLCASSTLDRVYSPLHFGNGTRLTVT.

The rearrangement uses TRBV19 and TRBJ1-5; possibly TRBD1 for D (6 bases). Trimming removed 6 bases from V and 0 bases from J, with 15 bases in between. Per germline, CDR1 LNHDA and CDR2 SQIVND (reference sequence). The CDR3 covers 16 residues. CDR3 sequence reads: CASRNTGPFSNQPQHF. The CDR3 DNA sequence: TGTGCCAGTAGGAACACAGGGCCCTTTAGCAATCAGCCCCAGCATTTT.

This chain joins TRBV25-1 and TRBJ1-2; 7 bases are shared with TRBD1. The CDR3 runs 14 residues. Losses at the gene ends were 6 bases for V and 4 bases for J; bases not matched to a gene: 8. Germline CDR1 is MGHDK and CDR2 is SYGVNS. The CDR3 DNA follows: TGTGCCAGCAGAGAGGGGGCCCGGGGCTATGGCTACACCTTC. It yields the protein CASREGARGYGYTF.

The gene calls are TRBV14 and TRBJ2-3; D is undetermined. The CDR3 extends over 14 amino acids. CDR1 and CDR2 from the germline V gene are SGHDN and FVKESK. Trimming took 5 bases from V and 1 from J, leaving 10 bases between them. The CDR3 bases are TGTGCCAGCAGCGATTTGCGCGGCACAGATACGCAGTATTTT. This gives the protein CASSDLRGTDTQYF.

The chain uses TRBV7-2 and TRBJ2-7; 12 bases line up with TRBD2. This CDR3 contains 14 residues. Germline-derived CDR1 and CDR2 are SGHTA and FQGNSA. V gave up 4 bases and J gave up 7 bases; unmatched junction bases: 5. The CDR3 loop is CASSSSGRAGEQYF. Written as DNA, the CDR3 is TGTGCCAGCAGCTCTAGCGGGAGGGCCGGGGAGCAGTACTTC.

This clone was seen once. V is TRBV12-3 or TRBV12-4 and J is TRBJ1-1; unclear D gene. The CDR3 spans 13 residues. V lost 3 bases, J lost 5 bases, and 10 bases lay in between. The CDR3 DNA sequence: TGTGCCAGCAGTTTTTCAACGGGGACTGAAGCTTTCTTT. It translates to CASSFSTGTEAFF.

This chain links TRBV5-8 with TRBJ2-1, with 11 bases fitting TRBD2. Trimming at V came to 2 bases and at J to 2 bases, leaving 6 bases not matched to a gene. The CDR3 is 17 residues long. Germline CDR1 SGHTS, CDR2 YDEGEE. This chain's CDR3 is CASSLVVLAGAYNEQFF. The CDR3 nucleotides are TGTGCCAGCAGCTTAGTTGTACTAGCGGGAGCCTACAATGAGCAGTTCTTC.

The chain has TRBV29-1 and TRBJ2-1; D call uncertain. This CDR3 has 11 residues. Per germline, CDR1 SQVTM and CDR2 ANQGSEA. The V and J ends lost 4 bases and 6 bases respectively, with 7 bases between them. The CDR3 region has the DNA TGCAGCGTTGGACCGGGCAATGAGCAGTTCTTC. Translating gives CSVGPGNEQFF.

V is TRBV29-1 and J is TRBJ1-1; weak D call: TRBD1 (6 bases). CDR1 is SQVTM and CDR2 is ANQGSEA in the germline V gene. The CDR3 has 13 residues. V was cut by 7 bases and J by 3 bases, with 15 bases left in between. The CDR3 DNA reads as TGCAGCGCATATACAGGGTACGACACTGAAGCTTTCTTT. As protein: CSAYTGYDTEAFF.

This rearrangement joins TRBV7-3 to TRBJ1-1; D gene ambiguous. The CDR3 runs to 13 residues. Germline V gives CDR1 SGHTA, CDR2 FQGTGA. Trimming shortened V by 3 bases and J by 2 bases, and 7 bases separated the two germline ends. The CDR3 loop is CASSLGTNTEAFF. CDR3 nucleotide sequence: TGTGCCAGCAGCTTGGGCACCAACACTGAAGCTTTCTTT.

The V call is TRBV4-1, the J call TRBJ2-1, with 7 bases fitting TRBD2. The ends lost 1 base at V and 4 bases at J; junction bases unmatched: 4. From germline, CDR1 is MGHRA and CDR2 YSYEKL. The CDR3 is 15 amino acids. The CDR3 sequence: CASSQGTSIYNEQFF. DNA of the CDR3: TGCGCCAGCAGCCAAGGGACTAGTATATACAATGAGCAGTTCTTC.

The CDR3 sequence is CASSLYSGGYYEQYF. For the CDR3, the DNA is TGTGCCAGCAGCTTATATTCAGGGGGCTACTACGAGCAGTACTTC. The rearrangement uses TRBV5-5 and TRBJ2-7; 8 bases agree with TRBD1. Trimming cost V 2 bases and J 3 bases; bases outside gene matches: 7. Germline CDR1 is SGHKS and CDR2 is YYEKEE (reference sequence). CDR3 length: 15 residues.

This rearrangement joins TRBV18 to TRBJ1-4, with TRBD1 matching over 9 bases. J lost 7 bases, V lost 3 bases, and 3 bases had no gene match. There are 14 residues in the CDR3. The V gene's germline CDR1 is KGHSH and CDR2 LQKENI. CDR3 sequence reads: CASSPTGGGEKLFF. CDR3 nucleotides: TGTGCCAGCTCACCGACAGGGGGAGGTGAAAAACTGTTTTTT.

Notes on this clone: The sample holds other DNA sequences that translate to the same CDR3. The V gene is TRBV5-1, the J gene TRBJ1-2, with D possibly matching TRBD1 (6 bases). Trimming stripped 0 bases from V and 4 bases from J, with 7 bases between. Germline V gene lookup returns CDR1 SGHRS and CDR2 YFSETQ. The CDR3 sequence is 13 residues long. CDR3 in amino acids: CASSLAQGYGYTF. CDR3 coding DNA: TGCGCCAGCAGCTTGGCACAGGGCTATGGCTACACCTTC.

The J gene is TRBJ2-7, the V gene TRBV10-3; weak D call: TRBD2 (6 bases). CDR1 ENHRY and CDR2 SYGVKD come from the germline V gene. Deletions cut 4 bases from V and 3 bases from J, with 13 bases between. The CDR3 runs 14 residues. CDR3 sequence reads: CAISGWGDIYEQYF. In DNA form, the CDR3 reads TGTGCCATCAGTGGGTGGGGGGATATCTACGAGCAGTACTTC.

The table lists this clone with a count of one. V and J are TRBV5-1 and TRBJ1-1; 7 bases match TRBD1. Germline V gene data show CDR1 as SGHRS and CDR2 as YFSETQ. There are 16 residues in the CDR3. V lost 0 bases to trimming and J lost 5 bases; unmatched junction nucleotides: 10. CDR3 sequence (DNA): TGCGCCAGCAGCTTGGAGCGGGTAGGGGGCAGGACTGAAGCTTTCTTT. This translates into CASSLERVGGRTEAFF.

This chain uses TRBV2 with TRBJ2-7; the match to TRBD1 covers 9 bases. The CDR3 extends over 15 amino acids. Germline-derived CDR1 and CDR2 are SNHLY and FYNNEI. Germline trimming cut 5 bases from V and 3 bases from J; bases unmatched to any gene: 8. CDR3 bases: TGTGCCAGCAGTACTCCGGGACAGGGTCACTACGAGCAGTACTTC. The encoded protein is CASSTPGQGHYEQYF. The whole variable domain, remainder taken from reference TRBV2 and TRBJ2-7, is EPEVTQTPSHQVTQMGQEVILRCVPISNHLYFYWYRQILGQKVEFLVSFYNNEISEKSEIFDDQFSVERPDGSNFTLKIRSTKLEDSAMYFCASSTPGQGHYEQYFGPGTRLTVT.